These 10 T cell receptor beta chains were sequenced from one sample in a study of spatial heterogeneity in lung cancer. Each CDR3 protein gets one entry after TCRdb re-called the 5' RACE reads with MiXCR. In the table there are about 48,000 distinct CDR3 sequences, less than 5.5% of which are singletons. Time point reported: sample taken at primary tumor resection. The sample here was PBMCs, taken at surgery. These receptors were collected from a male donor with early-stage non-small cell lung cancer.

The chain uses TRBV19 and TRBJ2-5, with 9 bases lining up with TRBD2. The trim removed 8 bases at V and 0 bases at J, leaving 4 bases unmatched. Germline CDR1 LNHDA, CDR2 SQIVND (reference sequence). The CDR3 sequence is 14 residues long. For the CDR3, the DNA is TGTGCCAGTTCTAGCGGGACCTACCAAGAGACCCAGTACTTC. It codes for CASSSGTYQETQYF.

This clonotype was seen repeatedly, ten times or more. The V and J genes are TRBV11-1 and TRBJ2-1; TRBD1 matches at 9 bases. Unmatched junction bases numbered 8, after V lost 6 bases and J lost 8 bases. CDR1 SGHAT and CDR2 FQDESV come from the germline V gene (reference sequence). The CDR3 contains 14 residues. The CDR3 loop reads CASRVDRDRDEQFF. CDR3 DNA: TGTGCCAGCAGAGTAGACCGGGACAGGGATGAGCAGTTCTTC.

This clonotype was observed many times. The chain couples TRBV9 to TRBJ2-6, with D perhaps given as TRBD1 or TRBD2 (5 bases each). There are 17 residues in the CDR3. V dropped 5 bases and J dropped 4 bases, with 19 bases sitting between them. CDR1 and CDR2 from the germline V gene are SGDLS and YYNGEE. As DNA, the CDR3 is TGTGCCAGCAGAAATGGTCCGGGGACCTCCGGGGCCAACGTCCTGACTTTC. Its protein product is CASRNGPGTSGANVLTF.

This clonotype occurred many times. The chain joins TRBV15 to TRBJ1-1; D unclear. The CDR3 runs 11 residues. Germline-derived CDR1 and CDR2 are LNHNV and YYDKDF (reference sequence). V shed 8 bases and J shed 1 base, with 5 bases lying between them. The CDR3 loop reads CATGANTEAFF. CDR3 sequence (DNA): TGTGCCACCGGAGCGAACACTGAAGCTTTCTTT. Full variable domain (missing parts from reference TRBV15 and TRBJ1-1): DAMVIQNPRYQVTQFGKPVTLSCSQTLNHNVMYWYQQKSSQAPKLLFHYYDKDFNNEADTPDNFQSRRPNTSFCFLDIRSPGLGDTAMYLCATGANTEAFFGQGTRLTVV.

This clonotype showed up many times. J is TRBJ2-5 and V is TRBV20-1, with D possibly called TRBD1 or TRBD2 (6 bases each). Germline CDR1 DFQATT, CDR2 SNEGSKA (reference sequence). Trimming left V 2 bases short and J 6 bases short, with 13 bases between. CDR3 length: 13 residues. The CDR3 here is CSARREGGKTQYF. The CDR3 DNA reads as TGCAGTGCTAGAAGAGAGGGGGGAAAGACCCAGTACTTC.

In its sample, this clonotype was seen many times. The chain employs TRBV28 and TRBJ1-1, with D unclear. Germline CDR1 reads MDHEN; CDR2 reads SYDVKM. V lost 5 bases and J lost 1, with 11 bases in between. The CDR3 loop spans 14 amino acids. The CDR3 coding sequence is TGTGCCAGCAGTCCCCTCCGCAGGAACACTGAAGCTTTCTTT. This codes for CASSPLRRNTEAFF.

This rearrangement joins TRBV5-1 to TRBJ2-1; D remains unclear. The CDR3 consists of 15 residues. The germline V and J ends were trimmed by 1 base and 0 bases, with 8 bases remaining between them. CDR1 is SGHRS, CDR2 YFSETQ, per germline. In nucleotides, the CDR3 is TGCGCCAGCAGCTTGAGGCCGGCCTCCTACAATGAGCAGTTCTTC. It specifies CASSLRPASYNEQFF. Supplemented by reference TRBV5-1 and TRBJ2-1, the full variable domain reads KAGVTQTPRYLIKTRGQQVTLSCSPISGHRSVSWYQQTPGQGLQFLFEYFSETQRNKGNFPGRFSGRQFSNSRSEMNVSTLELGDSALYLCASSLRPASYNEQFFGPGTRLTVL.

The sample holds many counts of this clonotype. The V and J genes are TRBV11-2 and TRBJ2-7, with a weak D call TRBD1 (6 bases). Germline V gives CDR1 SGHAT, CDR2 FQNNGV. CDR3 size: 15 residues. Between the trimmed V and J ends, which lost 3 bases and 2 bases, there was a span of 14 bases. CDR3 amino acids: CASSFESGGAYEQYF. The CDR3 nucleotides are TGTGCCAGCAGCTTTGAGTCTGGGGGCGCCTACGAGCAGTACTTC.

This clonotype was picked up many times. This chain connects TRBV7-2 to TRBJ1-1, with D maybe TRBD1 (6 bases). This CDR3 is built from 14 residues. V was cut by 6 bases and J by 8 bases, with 19 bases left in between. Germline CDR1 and CDR2: SGHTA and FQGNSA. CDR3 sequence (DNA): TGTGCCAGCAGTCTCCAACCGGGGCAGGGGGAAGCTTTCTTT. Residues: CASSLQPGQGEAFF.

This clonotype was observed many times. This rearrangement joins TRBV3-1 to TRBJ2-7; D not certain. The V gene's germline CDR1 is LGHDT and CDR2 YNNKEL (reference sequence). Trimming took 1 base from V and 6 from J, leaving 4 bases between them. CDR3 length: 11 residues. CDR3 amino acids: CASSQVGEQYF. The CDR3 region has the DNA TGTGCCAGCAGCCAAGTCGGCGAGCAGTACTTC.